Sequencing of this TCR beta chain was carried out in a study of blood T cell repertoires in COVID-19. As for the study in general: Collection of acute and convalescent COVID-19 samples took place in the United States, Italy and Spain. PBMCs, B-cell-depleted T cells, or T cells provided the cDNA or gDNA that made up the material.

Original methodology: Amplification of reference gene primers provided the estimated nucleated cell counts. Repertoires were generated with immunoSEQ multiplex PCR, while TCRdb's copy carries only in-frame clones and drops some. That table furnishes V, J and clone size, whereas the DNA furnished D and trimming. The data contain roughly 150,000 clones, about 88% of them singletons. Sequenced input: peripheral blood. This sequence originates from a man between 60 and 75 years old with active or convalescent COVID-19.

This CDR3 is CASRRTGATHYGYTF. The CDR3 DNA reads as TGTGCCAGCAGGAGGACAGGGGCGACCCACTATGGCTACACCTTC. The rearrangement links TRBV6-4 to TRBJ1-2, with TRBD1 matching over 9 bases. The CDR3 sequence is 15 residues long. The trim removed 6 bases at V and 3 bases at J, leaving 8 bases unmatched. Germline V gives CDR1 MRHNA, CDR2 SNTAGT.